The 22 T cell receptor beta chains below come from one sample, sequenced in a study of shared clonotypes between healthy human individuals. Clones were read by immunoSEQ multiplex PCR, and TCRdb kept only the in-frame ones, dropping some. The repertoire holds millions of clones, with around 95% as singletons. Sequenced sample: naive CD4+ T cells sorted from blood. Indicated subset: CD45RA+ positively selected. The source is a young man in good health.

The chain uses TRBV2 and TRBJ2-7, with TRBD2 matching over 9 bases. Germline CDR1 and CDR2: SNHLY and FYNNEI. The CDR3 consists of 13 residues. With V trimmed by 4 bases and J by 4 bases, 2 bases remained unmatched. CDR3 coding DNA: TGTGCCAGCAGTGGGCTAGCGGGATACGAGCAGTACTTC. Protein sequence: CASSGLAGYEQYF.

The CDR3 DNA is TGTGCCAGCATTTCGGGGGTGGCCGGGGAGCTGTTTTTT. As protein: CASISGVAGELFF. The J gene is TRBJ2-2, the V gene TRBV28, with D perhaps matching TRBD2 (6 bases). CDR1 is MDHEN and CDR2 is SYDVKM in the germline V gene. CDR3 length equals 13 residues. The V and J ends lost 7 bases and 6 bases respectively, with 12 bases between them.

V gene TRBV5-1 combines with J gene TRBJ2-1, with TRBD1 matching over 7 bases. CDR3 size: 14 residues. From germline, CDR1 is SGHRS and CDR2 YFSETQ. The trim removed 0 bases at V and 6 bases at J, leaving 3 bases unmatched. CDR3 loop: CASSLVGGPNEQFF. As DNA, the CDR3 is TGCGCCAGCAGCTTGGTAGGGGGCCCCAATGAGCAGTTCTTC.

This chain connects TRBV6-1 to TRBJ2-2; a weak D match, TRBD1 (5 bases). V gave up 7 bases and J gave up 4 bases, with 13 bases separating them. The V gene's germline CDR1 is MNHNS and CDR2 SASEGT. The CDR3 contains 14 residues. CDR3 region: CASIGHDLTGELFF. The CDR3, as DNA: TGTGCCAGCATAGGACACGACCTCACCGGGGAGCTGTTTTTT.

This sequence joins TRBV11-3 and TRBJ2-7, with D unresolved. The V end was cut by 1 base, the J end by 7 bases, with 11 bases between. Germline V gives CDR1 SGHNT, CDR2 YENEEA. This CDR3 is 13 amino acids long. DNA for the CDR3: TGTGCCAGCAGCTTAGGCTCAGCGCGAGAGCAGTACTTC. Translated: CASSLGSAREQYF.

This chain links TRBV6-1 with TRBJ2-4; D uncertain. The V gene's germline CDR1 is MNHNS and CDR2 SASEGT. The CDR3 has 11 amino acids. With 10 bases removed from V and 6 bases from J, the gap between germline ends came to 10 bases. The CDR3 here is CATRAGNIQYF. The CDR3 DNA is TGTGCCACTCGGGCCGGAAACATTCAGTACTTC.

The CDR3 loop is CASSPGQGTKYEQYF. The CDR3, as DNA: TGTGCCAGCTCACCCGGACAGGGGACAAAATACGAGCAGTACTTC. V usage is TRBV18 and J usage is TRBJ2-7; 9 bases line up with TRBD1. V gave up 3 bases and J gave up 4 bases; unmatched junction bases: 7. Germline CDR1 reads KGHSH; CDR2 reads LQKENI. CDR3 length: 15 amino acids. Full variable domain (remainder filled in from reference TRBV18 and TRBJ2-7): NAGVMQNPRHLVRRRGQEARLRCSPMKGHSHVYWYRQLPEEGLKFMVYLQKENIIDESGMPKERFSAEFPKEGPSILRIQQVVRGDSAAYFCASSPGQGTKYEQYFGPGTRLTVT.

The rearrangement links TRBV5-1 to TRBJ1-6, with D perhaps TRBD1 (5 bases). Per the germline V gene, CDR1 is SGHRS and CDR2 is YFSETQ. The CDR3 has 19 amino acids. The germline V and J ends were trimmed by 2 bases and 0 bases, with 18 bases remaining between them. For the CDR3, the DNA is TGCGCCAGCAGCTTAAGGAGCAGGGCCGAGAGCTCCTATAATTCACCCCTCCACTTT. Amino acid sequence: CASSLRSRAESSYNSPLHF.

The chain is built from TRBV2 and TRBJ2-2; D unresolved. V lost 2 bases and J lost 0, with 13 bases in between. Germline CDR1 is SNHLY and CDR2 is FYNNEI. This CDR3 region has 17 residues. The CDR3 here is CASSEKGPQTNTGELFF. The CDR3 coding sequence is TGTGCCAGCAGTGAAAAAGGACCCCAAACGAACACCGGGGAGCTGTTTTTT.

The CDR3 loop reads CASSPLGAPASTDTQYF. The CDR3 DNA follows: TGTGCCAGCAGCCCTTTGGGAGCACCTGCTAGCACAGATACGCAGTATTTT. The rearrangement links TRBV9 to TRBJ2-3; perhaps TRBD2 as D (5 bases). The CDR3 totals 17 residues. From germline, CDR1 is SGDLS and CDR2 YYNGEE. V lost 4 bases, J lost 0 bases, and 18 bases lay in between.

This clone was seen a single time. This sequence joins TRBV19 and TRBJ1-3, with TRBD1 identical over 7 bases. V trimming: 6 bases; J trimming: 3 bases; junction bases outside the gene matches: 11. Germline lookup yields CDR1 LNHDA and CDR2 SQIVND (reference sequence). There are 16 residues in the CDR3. DNA of the CDR3: TGTGCCAGTAGGAAAAACGACAGGGAACTTGGAAACACCATATATTTT. Translating it yields CASRKNDRELGNTIYF. The full variable domain, in which reference TRBV19 and TRBJ1-3 provide the parts outside the CDR3, is DGGITQSPKYLFRKEGQNVTLSCEQNLNHDAMYWYRQDPGQGLRLIYYSQIVNDFQKGDIAEGYSVSREKKESFPLTVTSAQKNPTAFYLCASRKNDRELGNTIYFGEGSWLTVV.

The chain recombines TRBV5-1 with TRBJ1-2; D is ambiguous. Per germline, CDR1 SGHRS and CDR2 YFSETQ. The CDR3 has 15 residues. V was shortened by 0 bases and J by 4 bases, with 13 bases between the two germline ends. CDR3 DNA: TGCGCCAGCAGCTTGGGACATCTAATTGGCTATGGCTACACCTTC. It encodes CASSLGHLIGYGYTF.

This clone was seen a single time. Other DNA sequences in this specimen translate into the identical CDR3. V and J are TRBV5-1 and TRBJ1-4; 7 bases are shared with TRBD1. J was trimmed by 4 bases and V by 4 bases; bases with no gene match: 4. Germline loops: CDR1 SGHRS, CDR2 YFSETQ. The CDR3 sequence is 14 residues long. CDR3 region: CASSRTGLNEKLFF. The CDR3 bases are TGCGCCAGCAGCCGGACAGGCCTTAATGAAAAACTGTTTTTT.

The chain recombines TRBV6-1 with TRBJ2-2; D may be TRBD1 (6 bases). The CDR3 runs to 13 residues. Trimming removed 4 bases from V and 15 bases from J, with 18 bases in between. Germline CDR1 and CDR2: MNHNS and SASEGT. CDR3 in amino acids: CASSGTEVGQMFF. The CDR3 region has the DNA TGTGCCAGCAGTGGGACAGAAGTGGGTCAGATGTTTTTT.

To note about this clone: Other DNA sequences in this sample translate to the same CDR3. This chain connects TRBV28 to TRBJ2-3, with D perhaps matching TRBD1 (5 bases). The CDR3 is 14 amino acids. CDR1 and CDR2 (germline): MDHEN, SYDVKM. The V end lost 2 bases, the J end lost 1 base, and 7 bases lay between the germline ends. CDR3 DNA sequence: TGTGCCAGCAGTTTACAGGGTGGCACAGATACGCAGTATTTT. This gives the protein CASSLQGGTDTQYF.

The chain is built from TRBV27 and TRBJ2-2; D possibly corresponds to TRBD2 (5 bases). The CDR3 sequence is 12 residues long. V gave up 3 bases and J gave up 9 bases, with 8 bases separating them. CDR1 and CDR2 from the germline V gene are MNHEY and SMNVEV (reference sequence). The DNA for the CDR3 is TGTGCCAGCAGTTTCACGGGGAGGGAGCTGTTTTTT. It codes for CASSFTGRELFF.

The genes are TRBV29-1 and TRBJ1-5; the D is unclear. The CDR3 consists of 14 residues. The V gene's germline CDR1 is SQVTM and CDR2 ANQGSEA. Trimming pared 4 bases from V and 6 bases from J, leaving 16 bases between. As DNA, the CDR3 is TGCAGCGTTGGGTTGGCAGTCGGAGGTCAGCCCCAGCATTTT. Encoded protein: CSVGLAVGGQPQHF.

The J gene is TRBJ2-4, the V gene TRBV4-3; D unclear. V was cut by 0 bases and J by 1 base, with 4 bases left in between. CDR1 is LGHNA and CDR2 is YSLEER in the germline V gene. The CDR3 spans 14 residues. The CDR3 reads CASSQDGAKNIQYF. The CDR3 DNA sequence: TGCGCCAGCAGCCAAGACGGGGCCAAAAACATTCAGTACTTC.

The chain couples TRBV30 to TRBJ2-1, with D perhaps TRBD1 or TRBD2 (5 bases each). This CDR3 comprises 13 residues. The V and J ends lost 4 bases and 5 bases respectively, with 12 bases between them. Germline loops: CDR1 GTSNPN, CDR2 SVGIG (reference sequence). The CDR3 here is CAWNRGRDNEQFF. The CDR3 nucleotides read TGTGCCTGGAACCGGGGCCGAGACAATGAGCAGTTCTTC.

About this clone: A much larger clone is a single base away; this may be a read error. The chain links TRBV6-1 to TRBJ1-1, with 7 bases lining up with TRBD1. V shed 6 bases, J shed 1 base, and the junction held 5 bases outside the gene matches. Germline loops: CDR1 MNHNS, CDR2 SASEGT. The CDR3 spans 14 residues. In DNA, the CDR3 is TGTGCCAGCAGGACGACAGGGACGAACACTGAAGCTTTCTTT. As protein: CASRTTGTNTEAFF.

The chain carries TRBV28 and TRBJ2-7, with TRBD1 as a possible D gene (6 bases). The CDR3 covers 14 residues. Germline V gives CDR1 MDHEN, CDR2 SYDVKM. Trimming stripped 2 bases from V and 3 bases from J, with 11 bases between. The CDR3 region has the DNA TGTGCCAGCAGTTTAAGGGACACCTACTACGAGCAGTACTTC. It is translated as CASSLRDTYYEQYF.

A remark on this clone: The sample contains more than one DNA sequence encoding this CDR3. The rearrangement uses TRBV2 and TRBJ2-5, with 8 bases aligning to TRBD1. This CDR3 has 13 residues. The V and J ends lost 5 bases and 3 bases, in that order; junction bases with no gene match: 2. Germline V gene sequence: CDR1 SNHLY, CDR2 FYNNEI. In DNA form, the CDR3 reads TGTGCCAGCAGTAGGGGACAGGAAGAGACCCAGTACTTC. This codes for CASSRGQEETQYF.